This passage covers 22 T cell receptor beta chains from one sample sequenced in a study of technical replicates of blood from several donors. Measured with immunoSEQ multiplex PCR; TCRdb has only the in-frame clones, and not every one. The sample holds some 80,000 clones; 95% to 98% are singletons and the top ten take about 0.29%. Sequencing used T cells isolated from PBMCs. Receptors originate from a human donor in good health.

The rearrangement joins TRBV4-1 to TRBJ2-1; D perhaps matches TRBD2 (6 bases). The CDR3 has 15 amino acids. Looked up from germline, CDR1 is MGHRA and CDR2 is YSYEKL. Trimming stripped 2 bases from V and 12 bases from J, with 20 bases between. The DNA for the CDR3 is TGCGCCAGCAGCCAAACAAGGGGACCCTTGGGGGGGCAGTTCTTC. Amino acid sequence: CASSQTRGPLGGQFF.

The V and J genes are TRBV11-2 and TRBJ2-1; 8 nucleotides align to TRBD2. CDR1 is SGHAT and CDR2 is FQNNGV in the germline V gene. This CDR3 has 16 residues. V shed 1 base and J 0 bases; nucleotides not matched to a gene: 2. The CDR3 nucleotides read TGTGCCAGCAGCTTAGCCAGCGGGAGCTCCTACAATGAGCAGTTCTTC. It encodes CASSLASGSSYNEQFF.

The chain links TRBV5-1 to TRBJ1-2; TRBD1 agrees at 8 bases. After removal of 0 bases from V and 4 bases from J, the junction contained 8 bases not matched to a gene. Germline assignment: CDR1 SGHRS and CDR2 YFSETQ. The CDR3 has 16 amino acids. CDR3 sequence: CASSLAGQADLYGYTF. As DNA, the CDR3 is TGCGCCAGCAGCTTGGCGGGACAGGCCGACCTCTATGGCTACACCTTC.

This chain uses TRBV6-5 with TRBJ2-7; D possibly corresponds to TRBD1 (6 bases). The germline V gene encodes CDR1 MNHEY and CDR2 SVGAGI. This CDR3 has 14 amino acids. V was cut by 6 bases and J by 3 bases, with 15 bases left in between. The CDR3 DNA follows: TGTGCCAGCAGGGGGGCCACAGTGGACTACGAGCAGTACTTC. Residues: CASRGATVDYEQYF.

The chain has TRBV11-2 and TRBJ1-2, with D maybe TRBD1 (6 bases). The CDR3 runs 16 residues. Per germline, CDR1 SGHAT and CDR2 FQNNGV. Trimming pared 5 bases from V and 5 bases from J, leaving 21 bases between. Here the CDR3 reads CASSPTVDSFPYGYTF. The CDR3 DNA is TGTGCCAGCAGCCCTACCGTGGACAGTTTCCCTTATGGCTACACCTTC.

The chain's CDR3 is CASSAEGGTEAFF. DNA of the CDR3: TGTGCCAGCAGTGCGGAGGGTGGAACTGAAGCTTTCTTT. This rearrangement joins TRBV6-4 to TRBJ1-1; unclear D gene. The CDR3 is 13 residues long. Trimming pared 4 bases from V and 5 bases from J, leaving 11 bases between. Germline V gives CDR1 MRHNA, CDR2 SNTAGT.

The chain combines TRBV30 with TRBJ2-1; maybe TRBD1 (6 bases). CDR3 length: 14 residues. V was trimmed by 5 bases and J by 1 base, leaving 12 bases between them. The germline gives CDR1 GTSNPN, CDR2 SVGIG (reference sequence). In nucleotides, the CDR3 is TGTGCCTGGGGGGGCTGGAGTTCCTACAATGAGCAGTTCTTC. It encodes CAWGGWSSYNEQFF.

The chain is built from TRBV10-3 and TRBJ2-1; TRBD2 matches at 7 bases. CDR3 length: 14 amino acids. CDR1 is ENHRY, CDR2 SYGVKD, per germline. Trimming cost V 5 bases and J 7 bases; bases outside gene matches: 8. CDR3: CAISQAGRENEQFF. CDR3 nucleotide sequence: TGTGCCATCAGTCAAGCGGGGCGGGAGAATGAGCAGTTCTTC.

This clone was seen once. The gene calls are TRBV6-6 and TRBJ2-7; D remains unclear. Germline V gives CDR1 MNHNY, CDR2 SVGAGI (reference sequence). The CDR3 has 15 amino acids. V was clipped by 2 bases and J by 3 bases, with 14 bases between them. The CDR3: CASSYAPEFLYEQYF. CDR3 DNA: TGTGCCAGCAGTTACGCCCCAGAATTCCTCTACGAGCAGTACTTC.

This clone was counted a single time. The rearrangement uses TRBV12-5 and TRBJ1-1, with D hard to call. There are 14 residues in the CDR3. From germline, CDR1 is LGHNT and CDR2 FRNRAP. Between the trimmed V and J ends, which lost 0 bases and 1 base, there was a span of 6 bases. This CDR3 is CASGLVHWNTEAFF. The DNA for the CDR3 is TGTGCTAGTGGTTTGGTTCACTGGAACACTGAAGCTTTCTTT.

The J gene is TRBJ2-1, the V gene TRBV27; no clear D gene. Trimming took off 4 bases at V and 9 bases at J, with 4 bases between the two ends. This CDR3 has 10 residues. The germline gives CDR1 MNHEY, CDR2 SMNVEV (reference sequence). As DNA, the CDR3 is TGTGCCAGCAGTTGGCCTGAGCAGTTCTTC. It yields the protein CASSWPEQFF.

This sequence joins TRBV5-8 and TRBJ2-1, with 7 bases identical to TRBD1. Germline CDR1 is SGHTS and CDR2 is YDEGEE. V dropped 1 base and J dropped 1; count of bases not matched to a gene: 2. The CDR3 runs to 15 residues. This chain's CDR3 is CASSLSGGSYNEQFF. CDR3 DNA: TGTGCCAGCAGCTTGTCAGGGGGTTCCTACAATGAGCAGTTCTTC.

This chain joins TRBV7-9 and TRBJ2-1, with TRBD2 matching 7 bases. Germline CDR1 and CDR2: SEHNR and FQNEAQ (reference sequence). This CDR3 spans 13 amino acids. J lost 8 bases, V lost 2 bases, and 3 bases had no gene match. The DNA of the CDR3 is TGTGCCAGCAGCTTATGGGGGGGGGATGAGCAGTTCTTC. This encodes CASSLWGGDEQFF.

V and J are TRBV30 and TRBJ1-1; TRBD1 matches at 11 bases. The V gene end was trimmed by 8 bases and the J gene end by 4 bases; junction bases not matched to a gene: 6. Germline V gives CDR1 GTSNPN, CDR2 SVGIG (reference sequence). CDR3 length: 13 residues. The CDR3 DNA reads TGTGCCGAGGACAGGGGGCGAAGCACTGAAGCTTTCTTT. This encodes CAEDRGRSTEAFF.

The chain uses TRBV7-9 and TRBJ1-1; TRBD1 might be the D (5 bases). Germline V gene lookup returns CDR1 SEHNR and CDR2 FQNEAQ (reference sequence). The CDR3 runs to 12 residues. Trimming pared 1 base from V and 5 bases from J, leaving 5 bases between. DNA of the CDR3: TGTGCCAGCAGCTTAGACAGGACTGAAGCTTTCTTT. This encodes CASSLDRTEAFF.

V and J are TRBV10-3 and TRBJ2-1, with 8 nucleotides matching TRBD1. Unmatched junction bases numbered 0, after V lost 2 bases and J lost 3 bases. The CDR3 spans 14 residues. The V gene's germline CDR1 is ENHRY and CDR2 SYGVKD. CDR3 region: CAISEDRGYNEQFF. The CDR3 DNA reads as TGTGCCATCAGTGAGGACAGGGGCTACAATGAGCAGTTCTTC.

CDR3 protein: CASSPLTGNTGELFF. CDR3 nucleotide sequence: TGTGCCAGCTCACCCTTAACGGGGAACACCGGGGAGCTGTTTTTT. The chain joins TRBV18 to TRBJ2-2, with no clear D. The V gene's germline CDR1 is KGHSH and CDR2 LQKENI. V dropped 3 bases and J dropped 1 base, with 9 bases sitting between them. The CDR3 consists of 15 residues.

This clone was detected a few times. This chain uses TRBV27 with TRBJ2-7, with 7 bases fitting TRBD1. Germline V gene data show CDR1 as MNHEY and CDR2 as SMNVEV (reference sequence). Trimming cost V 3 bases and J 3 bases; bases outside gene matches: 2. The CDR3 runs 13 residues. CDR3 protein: CASSFAGGYEQYF. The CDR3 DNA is TGTGCCAGCAGTTTCGCAGGGGGCTACGAGCAGTACTTC.

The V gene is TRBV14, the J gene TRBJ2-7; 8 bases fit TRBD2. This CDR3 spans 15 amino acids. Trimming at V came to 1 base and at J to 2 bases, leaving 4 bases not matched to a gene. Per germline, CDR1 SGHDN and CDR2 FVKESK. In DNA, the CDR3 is TGTGCCAGCAGCCAAGGTCGGGGGGGCCCCTACGAGCAGTACTTC. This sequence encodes CASSQGRGGPYEQYF.

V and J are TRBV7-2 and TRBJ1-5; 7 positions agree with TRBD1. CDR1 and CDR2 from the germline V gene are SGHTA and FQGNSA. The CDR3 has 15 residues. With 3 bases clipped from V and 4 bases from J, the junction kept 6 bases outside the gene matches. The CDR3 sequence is CASSLRTGPNQPQHF. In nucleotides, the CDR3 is TGTGCCAGCAGCTTGAGGACAGGCCCAAATCAGCCCCAGCATTTT.

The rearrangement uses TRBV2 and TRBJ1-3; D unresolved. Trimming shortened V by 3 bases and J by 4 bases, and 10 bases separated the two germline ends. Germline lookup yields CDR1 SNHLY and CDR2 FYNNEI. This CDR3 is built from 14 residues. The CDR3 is CASSEEGSGNTIYF. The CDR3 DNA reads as TGTGCCAGCAGTGAGGAGGGATCGGGAAACACCATATATTTT.

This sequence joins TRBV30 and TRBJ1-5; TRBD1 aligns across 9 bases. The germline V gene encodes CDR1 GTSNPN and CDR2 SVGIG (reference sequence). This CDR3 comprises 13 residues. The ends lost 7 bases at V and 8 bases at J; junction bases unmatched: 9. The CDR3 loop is CAFWTGAMEPQHF. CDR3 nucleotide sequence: TGTGCCTTTTGGACAGGGGCGATGGAGCCCCAGCATTTT.